The clone carrying this T cell receptor (beta chain) was seen a handful of times. Its antigen is not known. This CDR3 has 16 amino acids. The V gene's germline CDR1 is DFQATT and CDR2 SNEGSKA (reference sequence). Trimming took 3 bases from V and 4 from J; bases not matched to a gene: 11. The Oncomine TCR Beta short-read assay sequenced DNA from cultured CD4+ T cells. TCRdb reanalysed the PCR reads using MiXCR and keeps one entry per CDR3 protein. The data show fewer than 20,000 distinct CDR3 sequences, around 40% seen once. The sample belongs to a study of vaccination and CD4 T cells after COVID-19. For the study at large: The convalescent group had six males, four females, seven Caucasians, two Asians, one multiracial. The peptides that stimulated the cells were overlapping spike peptides from SARS-CoV-2, HCoV-NL63, HCoV-OC43 and HCoV-229E. No peptide, an HIV-1 Nef pool, or a CEFX pool was what each control culture received.

As to treatment: 10-day PBMC culture with coronavirus spike peptide pools or control peptides (ViraFEST assay). Per well, around 2 million PBMCs were cultured in the presence of about 10 IU/ml IL-2 and approximately 9.5 ug/ml peptide pools. The rearrangement joins TRBV20-1 to TRBJ1-2; the match to TRBD1 covers 10 bases. The sample consisted of CD4+ T cells from blood, cultured in vitro, taken before SARS-CoV-2 vaccination. This TCR was sampled from a human donor who received a COVID-19 vaccine. The CDR3 region has the DNA TGCAGTGCTAGCTCGTCAAGACAGGGGGCAATCTATGGCTACACCTTC. Residues: CSASSSRQGAIYGYTF.